These 23 T cell receptor beta chains share one sample of origin, sequenced in a study of T cell responses to AZD1222 COVID-19 vaccine. TCRdb's table, derived via immunoSEQ multiplex PCR, lists solely in-frame clones and lacks some. The data show approximately 120,000 clones, with about 88% seen just once and more than 15% held by the top ten. The sample was peripheral blood, taken on day 0 of AZD1222 vaccination. The receptor source for this set is an adult in good health.

J is TRBJ2-2 and V is TRBV29-1; 9 bases agree with TRBD2. Trimming cost V 4 bases and J 16 bases; bases outside gene matches: 10. Germline V gives CDR1 SQVTM, CDR2 ANQGSEA. There are 12 residues in the CDR3. The CDR3 region is CSVGLAGQPPFF. The CDR3 DNA sequence: TGCAGCGTTGGGCTAGCGGGGCAACCCCCGTTTTTT.

The chain joins TRBV2 to TRBJ2-7; D tentatively reads TRBD1 or TRBD2 (5 bases each). This CDR3 region has 13 residues. The V and J ends lost 8 bases and 1 base respectively, with 12 bases between them. Looked up from germline, CDR1 is SNHLY and CDR2 is FYNNEI. The CDR3 here is CASVGPESYEQYF. The CDR3 DNA sequence: TGTGCCAGCGTGGGACCCGAATCCTACGAGCAGTACTTC.

The rearrangement joins TRBV28 to TRBJ1-2; a possible D gene is TRBD1 (5 bases). The CDR3 covers 14 residues. V was shortened by 5 bases and J by 0 bases, with 10 bases between the two germline ends. Germline CDR1 is MDHEN and CDR2 is SYDVKM. The chain's CDR3 is CASSVVRANYGYTF. The CDR3 DNA sequence: TGTGCCAGCAGTGTGGTCAGGGCTAACTATGGCTACACCTTC.

This chain links TRBV11-1 with TRBJ2-1; a weak D match, TRBD2 (6 bases). This CDR3 comprises 13 residues. V lost 8 bases, J lost 4 bases, and 12 bases lay in between. CDR1 SGHAT and CDR2 FQDESV come from the germline V gene (reference sequence). The CDR3 DNA sequence: TGTGCCAGCGGAAATAGCGGATACAATGAGCAGTTCTTC. Translation: CASGNSGYNEQFF.

Comment on this clone: Other nucleotide sequences in the sample specify the same CDR3. The J gene is TRBJ2-2, the V gene TRBV18; no clear D. Germline V lookup: CDR1 KGHSH, CDR2 LQKENI. The CDR3 sequence is 12 residues long. Trimming removed 2 bases from V and 2 bases from J, with 0 bases in between. In DNA form, the CDR3 reads TGTGCCAGCTCACCAAACACCGGGGAGCTGTTTTTT. This gives the protein CASSPNTGELFF. The full variable domain, rest sourced from reference TRBV18 and TRBJ2-2, is NAGVMQNPRHLVRRRGQEARLRCSPMKGHSHVYWYRQLPEEGLKFMVYLQKENIIDESGMPKERFSAEFPKEGPSILRIQQVVRGDSAAYFCASSPNTGELFFGEGSRLTVL.

The chain links TRBV4-1 to TRBJ1-2; 7 nucleotides match TRBD1. Germline trimming cut 3 bases from V and 5 bases from J; bases unmatched to any gene: 9. The germline V gene has CDR1 MGHRA and CDR2 YSYEKL. CDR3 length equals 15 residues. The DNA for the CDR3 is TGCGCCAGCAGCCACCCCCGGGGACAGTCATATGGCTACACCTTC. This gives the protein CASSHPRGQSYGYTF.

V gene TRBV6-5 combines with J gene TRBJ1-2; TRBD1 is a possible D gene (6 bases). Trimming shortened V by 0 bases and J by 4 bases, and 12 bases separated the two germline ends. The CDR3 is 15 residues long. Looked up from germline, CDR1 is MNHEY and CDR2 is SVGAGI. CDR3 sequence reads: CASSYSTGRSYGYTF. The CDR3 DNA reads TGTGCCAGCAGTTACTCCACAGGGAGGTCCTATGGCTACACCTTC.

CDR3 DNA: TGTGCCAGCAGCAATCCTAGCGGGGGGTATGAGACCCAGTACTTC. It specifies CASSNPSGGYETQYF. The rearrangement uses TRBV9 and TRBJ2-5, with TRBD2 matching over 11 bases. With 4 bases clipped from V and 5 bases from J, the junction kept 7 bases outside the gene matches. This CDR3 is built from 15 residues. The germline gives CDR1 SGDLS, CDR2 YYNGEE. Drawing the rest from reference TRBV9 and TRBJ2-5, the complete variable domain is DSGVTQTPKHLITATGQRVTLRCSPRSGDLSVYWYQQSLDQGLQFLIQYYNGEERAKGNILERFSAQQFPDLHSELNLSSLELGDSALYFCASSNPSGGYETQYFGPGTRLLVL.

The chain links TRBV30 to TRBJ1-2; D not resolved. V was cut by 2 bases and J by 2 bases, with 9 bases left in between. The CDR3 extends over 13 amino acids. Germline V gene sequence: CDR1 GTSNPN, CDR2 SVGIG (reference sequence). The chain's CDR3 is CAWSNILNYGYTF. In DNA, the CDR3 is TGTGCCTGGAGTAATATCCTGAACTATGGCTACACCTTC.

This sequence joins TRBV9 and TRBJ2-2; D tentatively fits TRBD1 or TRBD2 (5 bases each). The V end was cut by 0 bases, the J end by 4 bases, with 16 bases between. Germline V gene lookup returns CDR1 SGDLS and CDR2 YYNGEE. This CDR3 has 17 residues. CDR3 region: CASSVGGRDHVTGELFF. The CDR3 nucleotides are TGTGCCAGCAGCGTAGGGGGTAGGGACCATGTCACCGGGGAGCTGTTTTTT.

CDR3 nucleotide sequence: TGTGCCAGCGGCCTAGAGGGATATGGCTACACCTTC. It translates to CASGLEGYGYTF. This sequence joins TRBV2 and TRBJ1-2; no clear D gene. The CDR3 sequence is 12 residues long. Germline assignment: CDR1 SNHLY and CDR2 FYNNEI. V was shortened by 8 bases and J by 5 bases, with 12 bases between the two germline ends.

The V and J genes are TRBV5-4 and TRBJ2-1, with D possibly matching TRBD1 (6 bases). Trimming took 4 bases from V and 4 from J, leaving 18 bases between them. This CDR3 has 16 amino acids. The V gene's germline CDR1 is SGHNT and CDR2 YYREEE (reference sequence). For the CDR3, the DNA is TGTGCCAGCAGCCGGGTAGGGACAACGAGTTACAATGAGCAGTTCTTC. Amino acid sequence: CASSRVGTTSYNEQFF.

The J gene is TRBJ1-2, the V gene TRBV30; D may be TRBD1 (5 bases). Germline V gene data show CDR1 as GTSNPN and CDR2 as SVGIG (reference sequence). The CDR3 covers 13 residues. Trimming left V 7 bases short and J 0 bases short, with 12 bases between. CDR3 sequence reads: CASKGLANYGYTF. CDR3 in DNA: TGTGCCTCTAAGGGGCTGGCTAACTATGGCTACACCTTC.

J is TRBJ2-1 and V is TRBV24-1; the D gene is possibly TRBD2 (5 bases). The germline CDR1 and CDR2 sequences are KGHDR and SFDVKD. Between the trimmed V and J ends, which lost 6 bases and 5 bases, there was a span of 22 bases. CDR3 length: 17 residues. The CDR3 nucleotides read TGTGCCACCAGTTTGTCAGGAACCAGCGGCCGACACAATGAGCAGTTCTTC. It encodes CATSLSGTSGRHNEQFF.

V is TRBV27 and J is TRBJ2-3; tentatively, D is TRBD2 (5 bases). CDR1 and CDR2 from the germline V gene are MNHEY and SMNVEV (reference sequence). The ends were cut back, 0 bases at V and 4 bases at J, with 11 bases in the middle. The length of the CDR3 is 15 residues. The CDR3 region is CASSLSNPRADTQYF. Here the CDR3 DNA reads TGTGCCAGCAGTTTATCGAATCCGAGGGCAGATACGCAGTATTTT.

This clone was counted a single time. CDR3 DNA sequence: TGCAGCGTTGACAGCGGGAGCACAGATACGCAGTATTTT. It translates to CSVDSGSTDTQYF. The chain links TRBV29-1 to TRBJ2-3, with D perhaps TRBD2 (6 bases). This CDR3 is 13 amino acids long. V was pared by 3 bases and J by 0 bases, with 7 bases between. Germline values: CDR1 SQVTM, CDR2 ANQGSEA.

The chain recombines TRBV2 with TRBJ2-7; 8 nucleotides align to TRBD2. CDR1 and CDR2 from the germline V gene are SNHLY and FYNNEI. Unmatched junction bases numbered 10, after V lost 3 bases and J lost 6 bases. There are 15 residues in the CDR3. In DNA form, the CDR3 reads TGTGCCAGCAGTGAGGAGGGACTAGTAATTTCCGAGCAGTACTTC. It is translated as CASSEEGLVISEQYF.

The chain couples TRBV7-2 to TRBJ2-3; 12 positions agree with TRBD2. The CDR3 contains 16 residues. V shed 4 bases, J shed 0 bases, and the junction held 2 bases outside the gene matches. The germline V gene encodes CDR1 SGHTA and CDR2 FQGNSA. CDR3 amino acids: CASSSLAGGSTDTQYF. Written as DNA, the CDR3 is TGTGCCAGCAGCTCGCTAGCGGGGGGGAGCACAGATACGCAGTATTTT.

This chain links TRBV6-2 or TRBV6-3 with TRBJ2-3; 9 bases are shared with TRBD2. Germline V gene data show CDR1 as MNHEY and CDR2 as SVGEGT. The CDR3 spans 14 residues. V was pared by 2 bases and J by 12 bases, with 9 bases of the junction left unmatched. The CDR3 loop reads CASSYILAGDNQYF. The CDR3 region has the DNA TGTGCCAGCAGTTACATTTTAGCGGGGGACAATCAGTATTTT.

J is TRBJ2-3 and V is TRBV5-6, with 10 bases identical to TRBD2. The germline V gene encodes CDR1 SGHDT and CDR2 YYEEEE. This CDR3 has 16 residues. V dropped 3 bases and J dropped 2; count of bases not matched to a gene: 6. CDR3 residues: CASSSYGTSDTDTQYF. CDR3 DNA: TGTGCCAGCAGCTCTTACGGGACTAGCGACACAGATACGCAGTATTTT. The full variable domain, its missing parts supplied by reference TRBV5-6 and TRBJ2-3, is DAGVTQSPTHLIKTRGQQVTLRCSPKSGHDTVSWYQQALGQGPQFIFQYYEEEERQRGNFPDRFSGHQFPNYSSELNVNALLLGDSALYLCASSSYGTSDTDTQYFGPGTRLTVL.

The chain employs TRBV9 and TRBJ1-1; TRBD1 matches 8 bases. CDR3 size: 13 residues. The germline V gene encodes CDR1 SGDLS and CDR2 YYNGEE. V was pared by 4 bases and J by 9 bases, with 8 bases of the junction left unmatched. For the CDR3, the DNA is TGTGCCAGCAGCCCCGGGACAGGAAATAAAGCTTTCTTT. Its protein product is CASSPGTGNKAFF.

This chain connects TRBV3-1 (or the pseudogene TRBV3-2) to TRBJ1-5; D ambiguous. Germline CDR1 LGHDT, CDR2 YNNKEL (reference sequence). The V gene lost 1 base and the J gene lost 9 bases, with 16 bases spanning the gap. The CDR3 totals 15 residues. The CDR3 DNA reads as TGTGCCAGCAGCCAAGTCCCGGGCGGCCGGGGGCCCCAGCATTTT. Translated: CASSQVPGGRGPQHF.

CDR3 region: CASSSSGWGANYGYTF. The CDR3, as DNA: TGTGCCAGCAGCTCCTCCGGGTGGGGGGCGAACTATGGCTACACCTTC. V gene TRBV5-4 combines with J gene TRBJ1-2; D is perhaps TRBD1 (6 bases). Germline CDR1 is SGHNT and CDR2 is YYREEE (reference sequence). Trimming pared 3 bases from V and 2 bases from J, leaving 17 bases between. The CDR3 consists of 16 residues. Combining the CDR3 with reference TRBV5-4 and TRBJ1-2 gives the whole variable domain ETGVTQSPTHLIKTRGQQVTLRCSSQSGHNTVSWYQQALGQGPQFIFQYYREEENGRGNFPPRFSGLQFPNYSSELNVNALELDDSALYLCASSSSGWGANYGYTFGSGTRLTVV.